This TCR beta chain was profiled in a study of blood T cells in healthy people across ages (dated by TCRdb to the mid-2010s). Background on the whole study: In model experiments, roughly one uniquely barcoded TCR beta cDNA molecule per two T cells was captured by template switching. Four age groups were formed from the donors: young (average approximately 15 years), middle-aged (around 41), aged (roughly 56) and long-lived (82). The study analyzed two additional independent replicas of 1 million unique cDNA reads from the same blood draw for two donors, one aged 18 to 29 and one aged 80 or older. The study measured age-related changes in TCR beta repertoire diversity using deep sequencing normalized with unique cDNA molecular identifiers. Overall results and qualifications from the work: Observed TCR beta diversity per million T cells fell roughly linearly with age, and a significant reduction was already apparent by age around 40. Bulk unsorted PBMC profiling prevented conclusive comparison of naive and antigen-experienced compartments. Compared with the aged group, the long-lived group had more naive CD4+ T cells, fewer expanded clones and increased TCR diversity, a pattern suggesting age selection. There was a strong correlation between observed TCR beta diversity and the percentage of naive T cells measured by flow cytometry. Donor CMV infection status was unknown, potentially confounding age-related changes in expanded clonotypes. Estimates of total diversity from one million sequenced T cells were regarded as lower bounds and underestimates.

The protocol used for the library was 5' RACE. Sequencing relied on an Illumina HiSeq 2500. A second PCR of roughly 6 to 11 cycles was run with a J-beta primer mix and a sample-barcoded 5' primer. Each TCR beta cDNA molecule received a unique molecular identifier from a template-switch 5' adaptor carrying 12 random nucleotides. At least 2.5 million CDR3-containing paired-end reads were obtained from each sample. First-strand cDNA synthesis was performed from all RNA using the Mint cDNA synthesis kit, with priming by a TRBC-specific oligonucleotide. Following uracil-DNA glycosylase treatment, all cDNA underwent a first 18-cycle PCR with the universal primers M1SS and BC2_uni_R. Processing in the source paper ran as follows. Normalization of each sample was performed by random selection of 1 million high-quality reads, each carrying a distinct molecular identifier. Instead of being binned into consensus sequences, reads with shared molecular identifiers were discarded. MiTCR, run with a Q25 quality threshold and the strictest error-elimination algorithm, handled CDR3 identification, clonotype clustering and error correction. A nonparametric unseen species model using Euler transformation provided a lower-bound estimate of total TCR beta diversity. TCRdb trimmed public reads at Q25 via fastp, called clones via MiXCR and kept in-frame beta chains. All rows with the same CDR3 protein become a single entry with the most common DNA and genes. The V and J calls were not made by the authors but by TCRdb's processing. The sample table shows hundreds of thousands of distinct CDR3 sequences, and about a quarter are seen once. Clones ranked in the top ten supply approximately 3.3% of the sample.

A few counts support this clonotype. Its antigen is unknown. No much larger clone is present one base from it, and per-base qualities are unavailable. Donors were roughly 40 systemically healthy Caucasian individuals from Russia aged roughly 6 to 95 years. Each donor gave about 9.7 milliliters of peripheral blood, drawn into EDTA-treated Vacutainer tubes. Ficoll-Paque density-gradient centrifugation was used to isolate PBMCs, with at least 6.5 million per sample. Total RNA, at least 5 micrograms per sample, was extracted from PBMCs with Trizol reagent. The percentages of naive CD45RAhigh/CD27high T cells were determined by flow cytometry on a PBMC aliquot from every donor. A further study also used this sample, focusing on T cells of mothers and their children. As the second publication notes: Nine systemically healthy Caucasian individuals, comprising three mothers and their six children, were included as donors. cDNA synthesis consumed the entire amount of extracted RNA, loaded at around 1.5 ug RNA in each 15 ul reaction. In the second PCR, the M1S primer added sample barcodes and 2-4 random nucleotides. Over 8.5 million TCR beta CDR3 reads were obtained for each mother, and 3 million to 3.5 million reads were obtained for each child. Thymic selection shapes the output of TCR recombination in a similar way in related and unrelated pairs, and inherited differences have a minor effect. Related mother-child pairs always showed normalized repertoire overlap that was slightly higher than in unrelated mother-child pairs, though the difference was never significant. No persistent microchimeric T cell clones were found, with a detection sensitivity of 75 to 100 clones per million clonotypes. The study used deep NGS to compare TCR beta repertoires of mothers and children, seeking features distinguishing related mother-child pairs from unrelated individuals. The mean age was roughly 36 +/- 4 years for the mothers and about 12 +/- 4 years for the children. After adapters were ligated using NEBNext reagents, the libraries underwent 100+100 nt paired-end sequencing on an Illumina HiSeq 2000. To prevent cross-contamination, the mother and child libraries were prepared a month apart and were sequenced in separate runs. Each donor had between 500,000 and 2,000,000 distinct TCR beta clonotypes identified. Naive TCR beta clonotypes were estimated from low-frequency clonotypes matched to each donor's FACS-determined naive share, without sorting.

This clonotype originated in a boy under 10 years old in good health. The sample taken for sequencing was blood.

The nucleotide sequence is given as TGTGCCAGCAGTACCTGGAGGGAGCTGTTTTTT. Translated, this gives CASSTWRELFF. The rearrangement joined TRBV7-2 to TRBJ2-2, with no D gene named confidently. The germline V gene gives CDR1 as SGHTA and CDR2 as FQGNSA. The CDR3 holds 11 amino acids from the cysteine to the phenylalanine. Only the CDR3 region is kept as DNA, spanning 33 bases read in frame from base 1. V and J lose 6 bases and 9 bases, and a span of 8 bases separates them.